The next 32 T cell receptor beta chains were all read from a single sample in a study of cytomegalovirus exposure and HLA in healthy donors. Amplification used 60 Vbeta primers and 13 Jbeta primers. TCRdb's copy holds only in-frame clones and misses some; the assay was immunoSEQ multiplex PCR. The data contain around 200,000 clones, roughly 85% of them singletons. Input material: PBMCs. These receptor sequences come from a male donor in good health and CMV-seronegative.

This chain uses TRBV11-3 with TRBJ1-2; 10 bases map to TRBD1. The CDR3 loop spans 16 amino acids. Germline V CDR1 and CDR2: SGHNT, YENEEA. With V trimmed by 2 bases and J by 4 bases, 7 bases remained unmatched. The CDR3: CASSLNRQGAIYGYTF. The CDR3 DNA sequence: TGTGCCAGCAGCTTAAATAGACAGGGGGCGATCTATGGCTACACCTTC.

The sample holds one count of this clone. This rearrangement joins TRBV7-3 to TRBJ2-1; D might be TRBD2 (5 bases). The CDR3 spans 13 residues. Germline V gene sequence: CDR1 SGHTA, CDR2 FQGTGA. Trimming cost V 5 bases and J 5 bases, with 10 bases left between them. The CDR3 coding sequence is TGTGCCAGCAGCCCCGGACTGGACAATGAGCAGTTCTTC. Translating gives CASSPGLDNEQFF.

This sequence joins TRBV12-5 and TRBJ2-1, with 9 nucleotides matching TRBD1. After removal of 5 bases from V and 8 bases from J, the junction contained 7 bases not matched to a gene. The CDR3 has 14 amino acids. Germline V gives CDR1 LGHNT, CDR2 FRNRAP. The CDR3 reads CASGIGTGFDEQFF. CDR3 nucleotides: TGTGCTAGTGGTATCGGGACAGGGTTCGATGAGCAGTTCTTC.

The gene calls are TRBV6-5 and TRBJ1-1; perhaps TRBD1 as D (5 bases). CDR3 length: 14 amino acids. Germline V gives CDR1 MNHEY, CDR2 SVGAGI. Deletions cut 6 bases from V and 2 bases from J, with 13 bases between. CDR3 nucleotides: TGTGCCAGCAGCCGTGGACACTTCAACACTGAAGCTTTCTTT. Translated, it gives CASSRGHFNTEAFF.

The CDR3 is CASSDRGDYNEQFF. CDR3 nucleotide sequence: TGTGCCAGCAGTGATCGCGGGGACTACAATGAGCAGTTCTTC. The V call is TRBV2, the J call TRBJ2-1; a possible D gene is TRBD2 (6 bases). From germline, CDR1 is SNHLY and CDR2 FYNNEI. The CDR3 totals 14 residues. V was trimmed by 3 bases and J by 3 bases, leaving 9 bases between them.

The chain recombines TRBV7-9 with TRBJ2-5; 11 bases map to TRBD1. This CDR3 has 15 amino acids. Per the germline V gene, CDR1 is SEHNR and CDR2 is FQNEAQ (reference sequence). V dropped 7 bases and J dropped 5; count of bases not matched to a gene: 9. The CDR3 region has the DNA TGTGCCAGCAACCCGGGACAGGGGGGAGGTGAGACCCAGTACTTC. Translated: CASNPGQGGGETQYF.

The chain joins TRBV28 to TRBJ1-5, with a possible D match to TRBD1 (5 bases). Trimming shortened V by 7 bases and J by 0 bases, and 13 bases separated the two germline ends. Per the germline V gene, CDR1 is MDHEN and CDR2 is SYDVKM. The CDR3 is made up of 15 amino acids. CDR3 protein: CASNTRGYSNQPQHF. DNA for the CDR3: TGTGCCAGCAACACCCGGGGGTATAGCAATCAGCCCCAGCATTTT.

The J gene is TRBJ1-6, the V gene TRBV9; 7 bases fit TRBD1. Germline-derived CDR1 and CDR2 are SGDLS and YYNGEE. The CDR3 length is 17 residues. Trimming removed 0 bases from V and 3 bases from J; junction bases left unmatched: 6. In DNA, the CDR3 is TGTGCCAGCAGCGTAGGTGGGACAGACTACTATAATTCACCCCTCCACTTT. This sequence encodes CASSVGGTDYYNSPLHF.

V usage is TRBV5-4 and J usage is TRBJ1-4, with no clear D. CDR3 size: 17 residues. Germline lookup yields CDR1 SGHNT and CDR2 YYREEE (reference sequence). V was cut by 3 bases and J by 3 bases, with 18 bases left in between. The CDR3 here is CASSSGRAETANEKLFF. The CDR3 DNA reads TGTGCCAGCAGCTCGGGGAGAGCCGAAACGGCTAATGAAAAACTGTTTTTT.

This clone showed up just once. Here the CDR3 reads CASKGRGDSGANVLTF. The CDR3 nucleotides are TGTGCCAGCAAAGGCAGGGGGGACTCTGGGGCCAACGTCCTGACTTTC. The chain combines TRBV9 with TRBJ2-6; perhaps TRBD1 as D (7 bases). The CDR3 covers 16 residues. CDR1 SGDLS and CDR2 YYNGEE come from the germline V gene. V gave up 6 bases and J gave up 0 bases, with 13 bases separating them.

V gene TRBV4-2 combines with J gene TRBJ2-1; D is unresolved. V lost 0 bases, J lost 5 bases, and 11 bases lay in between. Germline V gene data show CDR1 as LGHNA and CDR2 as YNFKEQ. The CDR3 is 15 residues long. The CDR3 reads CASSQDLALDNEQFF. In nucleotides, the CDR3 is TGTGCCAGCAGCCAAGATCTCGCGTTAGACAATGAGCAGTTCTTC.

This clone was counted a few times. Since the CDR3 does not end with the conserved phenylalanine or tryptophan, this likely comes from a read error. The DNA is omitted, as the CDR3 cannot be located on it reliably, and the CDR3 follows TCRdb's listing. The chain uses TRBV6-4 and TRBJ1-1. Germline V CDR1 and CDR2: MRHNA, SNTAGT. The CDR3 has 8 residues if both end residues are counted. The CDR3 region is CASSDSSG.

V usage is TRBV6-4 and J usage is TRBJ2-3, with 10 bases lining up with TRBD2. Germline V gene data show CDR1 as MRHNA and CDR2 as SNTAGT. The CDR3 has 14 residues. The V segment lost 5 bases and the J segment 2 bases; nucleotides outside the gene matches: 1. The CDR3 loop reads CASSSGGATDTQYF. In DNA form, the CDR3 reads TGTGCCAGCAGTAGCGGGGGGGCCACAGATACGCAGTATTTT.

The genes are TRBV5-5 and TRBJ1-5; D ambiguous. V was clipped by 4 bases and J by 3 bases, with 14 bases between them. The CDR3 loop spans 15 amino acids. Germline assignment: CDR1 SGHKS and CDR2 YYEKEE (reference sequence). CDR3 protein: CASSPRVGFNQPQHF. In DNA form, the CDR3 reads TGTGCCAGCAGCCCGAGGGTGGGATTCAATCAGCCCCAGCATTTT.

The chain couples TRBV7-2 to TRBJ2-3; D perhaps matches TRBD1 (6 bases). Germline V gene lookup returns CDR1 SGHTA and CDR2 FQGNSA. The CDR3 contains 15 residues. V gave up 7 bases and J gave up 2 bases, with 16 bases separating them. CDR3 in DNA: TGTGCCAGCACCCCCCAGGCAGGGGCCACAGATACGCAGTATTTT. Translation gives CASTPQAGATDTQYF.

The V call is TRBV7-2, the J call TRBJ1-3, with 7 bases matching TRBD1. Germline V lookup: CDR1 SGHTA, CDR2 FQGNSA. The CDR3 consists of 15 residues. With 1 base clipped from V and 4 bases from J, the junction kept 4 bases outside the gene matches. In nucleotides, the CDR3 is TGTGCCAGCAGCTTAGACAGGGGTATCGGAAACACCATATATTTT. This translates into CASSLDRGIGNTIYF.

The chain links TRBV9 to TRBJ2-1, with D possibly TRBD1 on 5 matching bases. The germline CDR1 and CDR2 sequences are SGDLS and YYNGEE. Trimming removed 2 bases from V and 4 bases from J, with 16 bases in between. The CDR3 sequence is 16 residues long. CDR3 protein: CASSVWTPEGYNEQFF. Written as DNA, the CDR3 is TGTGCCAGCAGCGTTTGGACACCCGAAGGGTACAATGAGCAGTTCTTC.

About this clone itself: A junction end diverges from the germline sequence, so it may reflect a read error. The genes are TRBV18 and TRBJ1-5; 12 bases align to TRBD1. Germline CDR1 reads KGHSH; CDR2 reads LQKENI. The CDR3 consists of 15 residues. CDR3 coding DNA: TGTGCCAGCGCCCCCGGGACAGGGGGCAACCAGCCCCAGCATTTT. This gives the protein CASAPGTGGNQPQHF.

This clone was seen a few times. The chain uses TRBV11-3 and TRBJ1-2; maybe TRBD1 (5 bases). Germline V lookup: CDR1 SGHNT, CDR2 YENEEA. Trimming cost V 10 bases and J 3 bases, with 15 bases left between them. The CDR3 spans 13 residues. The CDR3 sequence is CATGRGGDYGYTF. The CDR3 DNA is TGTGCCACCGGTCGGGGAGGGGACTATGGCTACACCTTC.

The V and J genes are TRBV5-1 and TRBJ1-2; the D is unclear. Germline CDR1 and CDR2: SGHRS and YFSETQ. CDR3 length: 16 amino acids. Trimming removed 1 base from V and 6 bases from J, with 19 bases in between. The CDR3 loop is CASSLPGRWGSDGYTF. DNA for the CDR3: TGCGCCAGCAGCTTGCCTGGCCGGTGGGGTAGCGATGGCTACACCTTC.

CDR3 amino acids: CASSPGGGTDARNYGYTF. For the CDR3, the DNA is TGTGCCAGCAGCCCAGGTGGGGGGACCGACGCACGGAACTATGGCTACACCTTC. The chain joins TRBV7-9 to TRBJ1-2, with a tentative D call TRBD1 (5 bases). This CDR3 is built from 18 residues. Trimming removed 5 bases at V and 2 bases at J, with 24 bases between. Germline CDR1 is SEHNR and CDR2 is FQNEAQ (reference sequence).

This chain connects TRBV9 to TRBJ2-1; maybe TRBD1 (6 bases). Germline V gene lookup returns CDR1 SGDLS and CDR2 YYNGEE. Trimming took 3 bases from V and 5 from J, leaving 12 bases between them. This CDR3 is built from 14 residues. The CDR3 DNA sequence: TGTGCCAGCAGCGCCCCGGACAGACACAATGAGCAGTTCTTC. Its translation: CASSAPDRHNEQFF. Full variable domain (remainder filled in from reference TRBV9 and TRBJ2-1): DSGVTQTPKHLITATGQRVTLRCSPRSGDLSVYWYQQSLDQGLQFLIQYYNGEERAKGNILERFSAQQFPDLHSELNLSSLELGDSALYFCASSAPDRHNEQFFGPGTRLTVL.

V gene TRBV19 combines with J gene TRBJ1-5, with D perhaps matching TRBD1 (6 bases). The CDR3 has 14 amino acids. Trimming stripped 5 bases from V and 5 bases from J, with 13 bases between. Germline CDR1 and CDR2: LNHDA and SQIVND (reference sequence). DNA for the CDR3: TGTGCCAGTAGTCCTACAGGGATCGATCAGCCCCAGCATTTT. This encodes CASSPTGIDQPQHF.

This chain uses TRBV28 with TRBJ1-1; the match to TRBD1 covers 7 bases. After removal of 8 bases from V and 4 bases from J, the junction contained 10 bases not matched to a gene. The V gene's germline CDR1 is MDHEN and CDR2 SYDVKM. The CDR3 contains 14 residues. DNA for the CDR3: TGTGCCAGCGAGACAGGGCGCCTGGGCACTGAAGCTTTCTTT. Translation gives CASETGRLGTEAFF.

The CDR3 region is CASSESGTGGNTGELFF. The CDR3 DNA reads as TGTGCCAGCAGTGAAAGTGGGACAGGGGGCAACACCGGGGAGCTGTTTTTT. The gene calls are TRBV6-1 and TRBJ2-2; 12 bases fit TRBD1. There are 17 residues in the CDR3. Losses at the gene ends were 2 bases for V and 2 bases for J; bases not matched to a gene: 3. CDR1 and CDR2 (germline): MNHNS, SASEGT.

The chain combines TRBV18 with TRBJ1-3; 7 bases align to TRBD1. Germline V gene data show CDR1 as KGHSH and CDR2 as LQKENI. This CDR3 is 16 amino acids long. With V trimmed by 3 bases and J by 2 bases, 7 bases remained unmatched. This CDR3 is CASSPTGLTPGNTIYF. The CDR3 DNA sequence: TGTGCCAGCTCACCGACAGGGCTCACCCCTGGAAACACCATATATTTT.

This clone was detected a few times. This chain connects TRBV19 to TRBJ2-7, with 7 bases lining up with TRBD1. V was clipped by 1 base and J by 3 bases; unmatched bases: 6. Germline loops: CDR1 LNHDA, CDR2 SQIVND (reference sequence). The CDR3 contains 15 residues. This CDR3 reads CASSIGERGLYEQYF. CDR3 in DNA: TGTGCCAGTAGTATAGGTGAGAGGGGGCTCTACGAGCAGTACTTC.

This clone has more than one count but fewer than ten. V and J are TRBV5-1 and TRBJ1-6; 7 bases are a match to TRBD1. Germline loops: CDR1 SGHRS, CDR2 YFSETQ. V lost 2 bases and J lost 10; bases outside the gene matches: 6. The CDR3 is made up of 14 amino acids. The CDR3 bases are TGCGCCAGCAGCTTAGGACAGGAGGGCTCACCCCTCCACTTT. It yields the protein CASSLGQEGSPLHF. The full variable domain, with the rest looked up from reference TRBV5-1 and TRBJ1-6, is KAGVTQTPRYLIKTRGQQVTLSCSPISGHRSVSWYQQTPGQGLQFLFEYFSETQRNKGNFPGRFSGRQFSNSRSEMNVSTLELGDSALYLCASSLGQEGSPLHFGNGTRLTVT.

The genes are TRBV10-3 and TRBJ1-5; D perhaps matches TRBD1 (5 bases). CDR1 and CDR2 (germline): ENHRY, SYGVKD. V lost 4 bases to trimming and J lost 6 bases, with 16 bases between them. The CDR3 totals 15 residues. CDR3 sequence: CAISGSQVGGQPQHF. As DNA, the CDR3 is TGTGCCATCAGTGGTTCACAGGTGGGTGGTCAGCCCCAGCATTTT.

The rearrangement joins TRBV7-9 to TRBJ2-7; 9 bases map to TRBD2. Germline assignment: CDR1 SEHNR and CDR2 FQNEAQ (reference sequence). There are 17 residues in the CDR3. Trimming took 1 base from V and 5 from J; bases not matched to a gene: 12. The CDR3 region has the DNA TGTGCCAGCAGCTTAGAGAGGCTAGCGGGGTTCTCGAACGAGCAGTACTTC. Protein product: CASSLERLAGFSNEQYF. Supplemented by reference TRBV7-9 and TRBJ2-7, the full variable domain reads DTGVSQNPRHKITKRGQNVTFRCDPISEHNRLYWYRQTLGQGPEFLTYFQNEAQLEKSRLLSDRFSAERPKGSFSTLEIQRTEQGDSAMYLCASSLERLAGFSNEQYFGPGTRLTVT.

The rearrangement uses TRBV4-1 and TRBJ1-2; no firm D call. This CDR3 comprises 14 residues. V lost 1 base to trimming and J lost 5 bases, with 11 bases between them. In germline, CDR1 is MGHRA, CDR2 YSYEKL. Written as DNA, the CDR3 is TGCGCCAGCAGCCAAGGAACAGTTAGATATGGCTACACCTTC. This sequence encodes CASSQGTVRYGYTF.

Only a few counts were recorded for this clone. The chain links TRBV2 to TRBJ1-4; 11 nucleotides align to TRBD1. The CDR3 extends over 15 amino acids. CDR1 and CDR2 (germline): SNHLY, FYNNEI. J lost 8 bases, V lost 6 bases, and 8 bases had no gene match. The chain's CDR3 is CASRDRGRLEEKLFF. CDR3 sequence (DNA): TGTGCCAGCAGGGACAGGGGGCGCCTTGAGGAAAAACTGTTTTTT. Variable domain in full (rest from reference TRBV2 and TRBJ1-4): EPEVTQTPSHQVTQMGQEVILRCVPISNHLYFYWYRQILGQKVEFLVSFYNNEISEKSEIFDDQFSVERPDGSNFTLKIRSTKLEDSAMYFCASRDRGRLEEKLFFGSGTQLSVL.